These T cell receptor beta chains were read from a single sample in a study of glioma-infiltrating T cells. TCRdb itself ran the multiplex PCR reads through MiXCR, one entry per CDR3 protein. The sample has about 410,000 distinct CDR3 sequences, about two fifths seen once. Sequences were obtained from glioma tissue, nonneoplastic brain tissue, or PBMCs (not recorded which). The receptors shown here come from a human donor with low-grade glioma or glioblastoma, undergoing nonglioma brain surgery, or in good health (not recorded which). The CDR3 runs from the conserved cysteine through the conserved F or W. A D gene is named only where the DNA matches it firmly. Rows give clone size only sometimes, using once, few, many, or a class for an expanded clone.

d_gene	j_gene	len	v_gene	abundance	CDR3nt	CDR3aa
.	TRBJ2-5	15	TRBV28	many	TGTGCCAGCAGTCTAAAAAGGCGTGAAAAAGAGACCCAGTACTTC	CASSLKRREKETQYF
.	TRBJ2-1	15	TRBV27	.	TGTGCCAGCAGTCCAGGGGTATTGCGGTACTACGAGCAGTTCTTC	CASSPGVLRYYEQFF
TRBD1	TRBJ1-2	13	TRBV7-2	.	TGTGCCAGCAGCTTCAACAGGGGGGATGGCTACACCTTC	CASSFNRGDGYTF
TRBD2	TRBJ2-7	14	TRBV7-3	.	TGTGTCAGCAGTGGTGCCCTGGGAGGGAACGAGCAGTACTTC	CVSSGALGGNEQYF
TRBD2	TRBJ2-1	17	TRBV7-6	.	TGTGCCAGCAGCTTGGGACTAGCGGGAGGCCGTAGGGATGAGCAGTTCTTC	CASSLGLAGGRRDEQFF
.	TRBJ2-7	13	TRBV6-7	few	TGTGCCAGCCCGGAGGGGTCCCCCTTCGAGCAGTACTTC	CASPEGSPFEQYF
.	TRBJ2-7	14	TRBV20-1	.	TGCAGTGCTAGGCGGGGTACTCTAACCTACGAGCAGTACTTC	CSARRGTLTYEQYF
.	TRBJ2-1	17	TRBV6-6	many	TGTGCCAGCAGTTACTCGTTTCCGGGACGGAGAGGAGATGAGCAGTTCTTC	CASSYSFPGRRGDEQFF
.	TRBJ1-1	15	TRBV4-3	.	TGCGCCAGCAGCCAACTTTACGGAATGAACACTGAAGCTTTCTTT	CASSQLYGMNTEAFF
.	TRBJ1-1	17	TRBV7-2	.	TGTGCCAGCAGCTTAGCGCGCTTACAGAAATCGGACACTGAAGCTTTCTTT	CASSLARLQKSDTEAFF
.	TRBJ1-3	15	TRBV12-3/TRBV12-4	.	TGTGCCAGCAGTTTTCTGACCTCCTCTGGAAACACCATATATTTT	CASSFLTSSGNTIYF
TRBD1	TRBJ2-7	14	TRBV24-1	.	TGTGCCACCTCCCGGGACAGCTCGCCTTACGAGCAGTACTTC	CATSRDSSPYEQYF
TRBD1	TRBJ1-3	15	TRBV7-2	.	TGTGCCAGCAGCTCCGACAGGGACTCTGGAAACACCATATATTTT	CASSSDRDSGNTIYF
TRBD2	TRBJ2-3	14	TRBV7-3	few	TGTGCCAGCAGCCTAGCGGGCCTCCGGGATACGCAGTATTTT	CASSLAGLRDTQYF
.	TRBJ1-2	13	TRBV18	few	TGTGCCAGCTCCCCCCAAAGGGACTATGGCTACACCTTC	CASSPQRDYGYTF
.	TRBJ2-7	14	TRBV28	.	TGTGCCAGCAGTTTTCTAGCGACCTTCTACGAGCAGTACTTC	CASSFLATFYEQYF
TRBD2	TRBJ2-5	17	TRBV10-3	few	TGTGCCATCAGTGAGTCGTACGCGGGAGAGAGGCAAGAGACCCAGTACTTC	CAISESYAGERQETQYF
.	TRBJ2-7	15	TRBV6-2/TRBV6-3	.	TGTGCCAGCAGTTATGGCCCGGGCGCGAATTACGAGCAGTACTTC	CASSYGPGANYEQYF